This T cell receptor (beta chain) was recovered during a study of Ad26.COV2.S vaccination and SARS-CoV-2 variants. Study-wide context: Within the COV1001 Ad26.COV2.S trial arm, the donor was enrolled. Broader study findings: The breadth of spike-specific CD8+ and CD4+ T cell responses after vaccination was reportedly substantial.

Treatment denoted: roughly 19 received Ad26.COV2.S at low or high dose, single or two shots; about 5 received placebo; per-sample allocation not given. At day 63 after the first vaccine or placebo injection, samples were drawn. Vaccination used an Ad26 vector expressing Wuhan-strain SARS-CoV-2 spike. Method: immunoSEQ multiplex PCR; TCRdb's copy keeps in-frame clones and lacks some. The sample yields hundreds of thousands of clones, approximately 84% seen once. For this clone: As yet, its antigen is unknown.

The specimen was peripheral blood, collected in a trial of Ad26.COV2.S vaccine versus placebo. The sequence came from a person aged 18-65 years who received the Ad26.COV2.S COVID-19 vaccine or a placebo.

CDR3 nucleotides: TGTGCCAGCAGTTTGGGGACAGGGATCGGCTATGGCTACACCTTC. The encoded protein is CASSLGTGIGYGYTF. J is TRBJ1-2 and V is TRBV28; 9 bases agree with TRBD1. The junction had 6 bases not matched to a gene; V was cut back by 3 bases and J by 4 bases. This CDR3 has 15 residues. The germline gives CDR1 MDHEN, CDR2 SYDVKM.